This T cell receptor beta chain was identified during a study of blood T cell repertoires in COVID-19. Study in general: T cells, B-cell-depleted T cells, or PBMCs provided the cDNA or gDNA that served as material.

The CDR3 runs to 15 residues. The J segment lost 3 bases and the V segment lost 7 bases, leaving 7 bases of the junction unmatched. CDR1 MNHNY and CDR2 SVGAGI come from the germline V gene (reference sequence). The authors' processing: Amplification of reference gene primers provided the estimated nucleated cell counts. Clones were sequenced by immunoSEQ multiplex PCR, and TCRdb holds only the in-frame ones, with some missing. V, J and clone size are those of that table, while D and trimming were read from the DNA. Counted here are around 310,000 clones, over 85% occurring once; the ten biggest clones make up about a tenth. The study drew participants aged about 18 to 95 years from about two dozen US areas. Symptom resolution, clearance, or two negative PCRs marked donors in Cohort 3 as recovered.

This chain joins TRBV6-6 and TRBJ2-2; 8 bases match TRBD1. The sequenced sample consisted of PBMCs or T cells enriched from blood (not recorded which). The source is a woman aged 25 to 39 who had recovered from COVID-19. CDR3 sequence: CASTAAQGDTGELFF. CDR3 nucleotides: TGTGCCAGCACTGCTGCACAGGGGGACACCGGGGAGCTGTTTTTT.